This T cell receptor (beta chain) was profiled in a study of T cell repertoires in cytomegalovirus infection. The overall study: Based on public TCR beta signatures, there were indications of CMV infection and of a matching HLA type.

This clonotype has a count of ten or more. Antigen specificity is unknown. Study-level results: In two of eight donors, the top clonotype was HLA-C-restricted CMV-specific. CMV carriers with the relevant HLA were identified by cumulative public TCR beta family frequency.

TCRdb passed the reads through MiXCR, listing each CDR3 protein once. The data hold hundreds of thousands of distinct CDR3 sequences, with 17% observed a single time. The CDR3 spans 15 residues. J lost 8 bases, V lost 4 bases, and 12 bases had no gene match. CDR1 and CDR2 (germline): LGHNA, YSLEER. The V gene is TRBV4-3, the J gene TRBJ1-2, with 8 bases matching TRBD1. The sequence was collected from a human donor in good health (CMV status not recorded). Some clones in this sample may be carry-over from other donors' samples. Sequenced sample: PBMCs. Written as DNA, the CDR3 is TGCGCCAGCAGCCTAAACCCCGGACAGGGTGGAGGCTACACCTTC. Protein sequence: CASSLNPGQGGGYTF.